This T cell receptor beta chain was identified during a study of identifying expanded T cells in peripheral blood. Method: immunoSEQ multiplex PCR; TCRdb's copy keeps in-frame clones and lacks some. The data hold around 99,000 clones, with about 88% observed a single time. This CDR3 has 16 amino acids. The germline V gene has CDR1 ENHRY and CDR2 SYGVKD. The ends were cut back, 2 bases at V and 0 bases at J, with 12 bases in the middle. The genes are TRBV10-3 and TRBJ2-3; D tentatively reads TRBD1 or TRBD2 (5 bases each). Input material: blood. This receptor was taken from a person between 18 and 75 years old in good health. CDR3 protein: CAISESWGSSTDTQYF. The DNA of the CDR3 is TGTGCCATCAGTGAGAGTTGGGGGTCTAGCACAGATACGCAGTATTTT.